These 5 T cell receptor beta chains were sequenced from one sample in a study of T cells in tuberculosis. Specified time point: new active TB diagnosis, blood taken before or within 7 days of starting treatment. Assay: immunoSEQ multiplex PCR; the TCRdb copy retains only in-frame clones and omits some. Of fewer than 35,000 clones in the sample, 86% were seen once. The specimen was PBMCs, collected at tuberculosis diagnosis. Receptor source: an adult with tuberculosis.

V gene TRBV13 combines with J gene TRBJ1-2, with D unresolved. Germline V lookup: CDR1 PRHDT, CDR2 FYEKMQ (reference sequence). The CDR3 contains 12 residues. The germline V and J ends were trimmed by 1 base and 6 bases, with 6 bases remaining between them. CDR3 residues: CASSLESDGYTF. The DNA for the CDR3 is TGTGCCAGCAGCTTAGAGAGCGATGGCTACACCTTC.

This chain uses TRBV7-9 with TRBJ2-7, with a possible D match to TRBD1 (5 bases). The germline V gene encodes CDR1 SEHNR and CDR2 FQNEAQ (reference sequence). The CDR3 runs to 14 residues. V lost 5 bases and J 0 bases, leaving 11 bases between the germline ends. This CDR3 reads CASSDSKISYEQYF. The DNA of the CDR3 is TGTGCCAGCAGCGACAGCAAAATCTCCTACGAGCAGTACTTC.

This clone was seen a single time. The CDR3 DNA reads as TGTGCCAGTAGTCAAACCGGGACAGGGACCCCTGAAGCTTTCTTT. It codes for CASSQTGTGTPEAFF. This chain uses TRBV19 with TRBJ1-1; TRBD1 aligns across 9 bases. This CDR3 spans 15 amino acids. Germline CDR1 is LNHDA and CDR2 is SQIVND (reference sequence). V shed 5 bases and J 6 bases; nucleotides not matched to a gene: 10. Full variable domain (missing parts from reference TRBV19 and TRBJ1-1): DGGITQSPKYLFRKEGQNVTLSCEQNLNHDAMYWYRQDPGQGLRLIYYSQIVNDFQKGDIAEGYSVSREKKESFPLTVTSAQKNPTAFYLCASSQTGTGTPEAFFGQGTRLTVV.

This clone turned up a few times. The V call is TRBV27, the J call TRBJ1-2; 7 bases are a match to TRBD1. This CDR3 contains 12 residues. V was clipped by 5 bases and J by 6 bases; unmatched bases: 3. CDR1 is MNHEY and CDR2 is SMNVEV in the germline V gene (reference sequence). CDR3 residues: CASSTTGDGYTF. The DNA of the CDR3 is TGTGCCAGCAGTACCACAGGGGATGGCTACACCTTC.

V usage is TRBV5-4 and J usage is TRBJ2-1; 14 bases map to TRBD2. V lost 3 bases and J lost 8; bases outside the gene matches: 4. The CDR3 totals 15 residues. Germline CDR1 and CDR2: SGHNT and YYREEE (reference sequence). The CDR3 DNA follows: TGTGCCAGCAGCTCCGGGACTAGCGGGAGCGATGAGCAGTTCTTC. It specifies CASSSGTSGSDEQFF.